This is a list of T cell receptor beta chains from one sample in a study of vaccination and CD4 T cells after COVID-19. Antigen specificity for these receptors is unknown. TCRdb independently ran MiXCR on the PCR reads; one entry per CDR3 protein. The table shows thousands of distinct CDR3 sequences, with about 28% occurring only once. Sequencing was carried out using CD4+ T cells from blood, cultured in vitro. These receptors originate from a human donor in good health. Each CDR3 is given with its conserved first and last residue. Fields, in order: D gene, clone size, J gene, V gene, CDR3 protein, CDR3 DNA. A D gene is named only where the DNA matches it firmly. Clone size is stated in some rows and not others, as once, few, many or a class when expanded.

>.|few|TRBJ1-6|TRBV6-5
CASSYPTENSPLHF
TGTGCCAGCAGTTACCCGACAGAGAATTCACCCCTCCACTTT
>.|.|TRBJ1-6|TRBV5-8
CASSGGERSPLHF
TGTGCCAGCAGCGGGGGTGAGCGTTCACCCCTCCACTTT
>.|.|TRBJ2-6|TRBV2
CASSDAGSGANVLTF
TGTGCCAGCAGTGATGCGGGATCTGGGGCCAACGTCCTGACTTTC
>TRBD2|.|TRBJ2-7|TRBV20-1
CSAGDSGGGRSYEQYF
TGCAGTGCCGGAGATAGCGGCGGGGGACGCTCCTACGAGCAGTACTTC
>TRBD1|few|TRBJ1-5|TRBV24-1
CATAERHRQGAHSNQPQHF
TGTGCCACCGCAGAACGGCACAGACAGGGGGCGCATAGCAATCAGCCCCAGCATTTT
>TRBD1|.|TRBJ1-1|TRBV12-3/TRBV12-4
CASRMTGRYTEAFF
TGTGCCAGCAGAATGACAGGGAGGTACACTGAAGCTTTCTTT
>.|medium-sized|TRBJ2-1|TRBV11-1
CASSYVLWGNNEQFF
TGTGCCAGCAGCTATGTCCTGTGGGGGAACAATGAGCAGTTCTTC
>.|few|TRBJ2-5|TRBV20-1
CSAGDRQETQYF
TGCAGTGCTGGTGACAGGCAAGAGACCCAGTACTTC
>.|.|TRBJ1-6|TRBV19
CASSIKAFYNSPLHF
TGTGCCAGTAGTATCAAGGCGTTCTATAATTCACCCCTCCACTTT
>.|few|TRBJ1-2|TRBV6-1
CASSENRVGLGYTF
TGTGCCAGCAGTGAAAACCGGGTGGGACTCGGCTACACCTTC
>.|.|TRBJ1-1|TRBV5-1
CASSLEGVRTEAFF
TGCGCCAGCAGCTTGGAGGGGGTGCGTACTGAAGCTTTCTTT
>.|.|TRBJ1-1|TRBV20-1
CSAPAGSRAAEAFF
TGCAGTGCCCCGGCGGGATCCCGGGCGGCTGAAGCTTTCTTT
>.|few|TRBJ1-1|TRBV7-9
CASSLGLLRDTEAFF
TGTGCCAGCAGCTTGGGGCTCTTAAGAGACACTGAAGCTTTCTTT
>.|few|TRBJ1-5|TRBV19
CASSVTVIGQQPQHF
TGTGCCAGTAGTGTGACAGTAATCGGCCAGCAGCCCCAGCATTTT
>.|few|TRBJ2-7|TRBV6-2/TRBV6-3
CASSLRGTHTSYEQYF
TGTGCCAGCAGCCTACGAGGGACGCATACCTCCTACGAGCAGTACTTC
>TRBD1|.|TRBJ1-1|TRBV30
CAWVGGIAFF
TGTGCCTGGGTAGGGGGCATAGCTTTCTTT
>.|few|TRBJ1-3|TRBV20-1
CSARDGASSGNTIYF
TGCAGTGCTAGAGATGGGGCCTCCTCTGGAAACACCATATATTTT
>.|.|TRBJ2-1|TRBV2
CASAGPYNEQFF
TGTGCCAGCGCCGGGCCGTACAATGAGCAGTTCTTC
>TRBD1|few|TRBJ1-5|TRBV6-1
CASSDGQGVNQPQHF
TGTGCCAGCAGTGACGGGCAGGGGGTGAATCAGCCCCAGCATTTT
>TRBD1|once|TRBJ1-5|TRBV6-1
CANRGTGNQPQHF
TGTGCCAACAGGGGGACAGGGAATCAGCCCCAGCATTTT
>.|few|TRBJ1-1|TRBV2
CASSVGAVGGMNTEAFF
TGTGCCAGCAGTGTCGGGGCTGTCGGGGGAATGAACACTGAAGCTTTCTTT